This entry concerns a single T cell receptor beta chain. Sequenced by immunoSEQ multiplex PCR; TCRdb stores in-frame clones only, minus some. This table holds approximately 340,000 clones, about 85% found once. These data originate in a study of Ad26.COV2.S vaccination and SARS-CoV-2 variants. Study-level information: Intramuscularly, Ad26.COV2.S was given either once or twice, 56 days apart.

As for treatment: approximately 18 received Ad26.COV2.S at low or high dose, single or two shots; 5 received placebo; per-sample allocation not given. Day 63 after the first vaccine or placebo injection was the time point for sampling. This CDR3 contains 14 residues. Between the trimmed V and J ends, which lost 0 bases and 3 bases, there was a span of 6 bases. Germline V gives CDR1 SGHRS, CDR2 YFSETQ. The chain recombines TRBV5-1 with TRBJ1-4; D is unresolved. Sequencing was performed on peripheral blood, taken in a trial of Ad26.COV2.S vaccine versus placebo. This TCR was recovered from a person aged 18-65 years who received the Ad26.COV2.S COVID-19 vaccine or a placebo. The CDR3 spells CASSLGPPNEKLFF. The CDR3, as DNA: TGCGCCAGCAGCTTGGGACCGCCTAATGAAAAACTGTTTTTT.